The 19 T cell receptor beta chains given below trace back to one sample, sequenced in a study of T cells in Graves' hyperthyroidism and ophthalmopathy. The investigators amplified TCR beta CDR3 regions from RNA transcripts. The primer set for the first-round RT-PCR of the TCR CDR3 was HTBI. TCRdb used MiXCR to reprocess the multiplex PCR reads, holding one entry per CDR3 protein. The repertoire consists of about 46,000 distinct CDR3 sequences, with 45% to 50% occurring once and the leading ten covering over 30%. Input material: peripheral blood or thyroid tissue (not recorded which). The source is a woman aged 45-65 years with Graves' hyperthyroidism.

The V gene is TRBV11-2, the J gene TRBJ2-7; no clear D. There are 14 residues in the CDR3. Per the germline V gene, CDR1 is SGHAT and CDR2 is FQNNGV. The ends were cut back, 0 bases at V and 2 bases at J, with 8 bases in the middle. The DNA for the CDR3 is TGTGCCAGCAGCTTAGACAGGTCCACCTACGAGCAGTACTTC. This sequence encodes CASSLDRSTYEQYF.

The V call is TRBV20-1, the J call TRBJ2-6, with no clear D. This CDR3 comprises 15 residues. The V gene lost 5 bases and the J gene lost 0 bases, with 11 bases spanning the gap. From germline, CDR1 is DFQATT and CDR2 SNEGSKA (reference sequence). CDR3 loop: CSAGVPDSGANVLTF. The CDR3 nucleotides are TGCAGTGCTGGAGTTCCGGACTCTGGGGCCAACGTCCTGACTTTC.

A note on this clonotype: A much larger clone differs from this one at a single base, so this may be a read error. V gene TRBV27 combines with J gene TRBJ1-4; TRBD1 matches at 10 bases. Germline V gives CDR1 MNHEY, CDR2 SMNVEV (reference sequence). There are 15 residues in the CDR3. CDR3 in amino acids: CASSLTTGGREKPFF. The DNA of the CDR3 is TGTGCCAGCAGTTTAACGACAGGGGGCCGGGAAAAACCGTTTTTT.

The chain carries TRBV20-1 and TRBJ2-7, with TRBD1 matching 10 bases. Germline V CDR1 and CDR2: DFQATT, SNEGSKA (reference sequence). The trim removed 3 bases at V and 0 bases at J, leaving 8 bases unmatched. CDR3 length: 16 residues. The CDR3 DNA reads TGCAGTGCTAGGGGGGGGCGGGACAGGGGCTCCTACGAGCAGTACTTC. This translates into CSARGGRDRGSYEQYF.

This chain links TRBV7-2 with TRBJ1-2; possibly TRBD1 for D (5 bases). The CDR3 covers 14 residues. The V and J ends lost 2 bases and 8 bases respectively, with 15 bases between them. Germline loops: CDR1 SGHTA, CDR2 FQGNSA. Here the CDR3 DNA reads TGTGCCAGCAGCTTAATAGCGACTAACAGGGGCTACACCTTC. This translates into CASSLIATNRGYTF. The variable domain in full, with the rest retrieved from reference TRBV7-2 and TRBJ1-2, is GAGVSQSPSNKVTEKGKDVELRCDPISGHTALYWYRQSLGQGLEFLIYFQGNSAPDKSGLPSDRFSAERTGGSVSTLTIQRTQQEDSAVYLCASSLIATNRGYTFGSGTRLTVV.

There are many counts of this clonotype. This chain connects TRBV6-5 to TRBJ2-7, with no clear D. This CDR3 has 15 residues. V was shortened by 6 bases and J by 1 base, with 16 bases between the two germline ends. Per germline, CDR1 MNHEY and CDR2 SVGAGI. CDR3 DNA: TGTGCCAGCAGAAGGTCCCACTTAGGATCCTACGAGCAGTACTTC. Protein product: CASRRSHLGSYEQYF.

This clonotype was seen ten or more times. The J gene is TRBJ1-1, the V gene TRBV6-6; a weak D match, TRBD1 (5 bases). This CDR3 comprises 12 residues. Trimming shortened V by 6 bases and J by 8 bases, and 13 bases separated the two germline ends. Germline V gene lookup returns CDR1 MNHNY and CDR2 SVGAGI (reference sequence). The CDR3 nucleotides read TGTGCCAGCAGGACCTCGACAGCGGAAGCTTTCTTT. As protein: CASRTSTAEAFF.

About this clonotype: Relative to the germline gene, one junction end is altered; a read error may explain this. V and J are TRBV15 and TRBJ2-7, with D perhaps given as TRBD1 or TRBD2 (6 bases each). The CDR3 is made up of 16 amino acids. Per the germline V gene, CDR1 is LNHNV and CDR2 is YYDKDF (reference sequence). The CDR3 sequence: CAASSPWTGANYEQYF. The CDR3 DNA reads as TGTGCCGCCAGCAGCCCCTGGACGGGGGCCAACTACGAGCAGTACTTC.

With regard to this clonotype: One end of the junction does not line up with germline, which may come from a read error. This chain links TRBV4-1 with TRBJ1-2; perhaps TRBD1 as D (6 bases). This CDR3 spans 12 amino acids. Germline CDR1 is MGHRA and CDR2 is YSYEKL. CDR3 protein: CASSPDSYGNTF. CDR3 sequence (DNA): TGCGCCAGCAGCCCGGACAGCTATGGCAACACCTTC.

The rearrangement links TRBV28 to TRBJ1-5, with TRBD1 as a possible D gene (6 bases). V lost 6 bases to trimming and J lost 7 bases, with 10 bases between them. This CDR3 spans 12 amino acids. CDR1 and CDR2 (germline): MDHEN, SYDVKM. The CDR3 reads CASRTGFQPQHF. The CDR3 DNA is TGTGCCAGCAGAACAGGGTTCCAGCCCCAGCATTTT. The variable domain in full, completed from reference TRBV28 and TRBJ1-5, reads DVKVTQSSRYLVKRTGEKVFLECVQDMDHENMFWYRQDPGLGLRLIYFSYDVKMKEKGDIPEGYSVSREKKERFSLILESASTNQTSMYLCASRTGFQPQHFGDGTRLSIL.

This clonotype is a singleton in its sample. J is TRBJ1-1 and V is TRBV20-1, with D unresolved. The CDR3 is 12 amino acids. Germline CDR1 is DFQATT and CDR2 is SNEGSKA (reference sequence). Trimming pared 6 bases from V and 11 bases from J, leaving 19 bases between. The CDR3 region has the DNA TGCAGTGCAGGGAGAGATCGGAGGGCGGCTTTCTTT. Translated: CSAGRDRRAAFF.

This chain links TRBV20-1 with TRBJ2-7, with TRBD2 identical over 11 bases. The J segment lost 6 bases and the V segment lost 6 bases, leaving 7 bases of the junction unmatched. From germline, CDR1 is DFQATT and CDR2 SNEGSKA (reference sequence). The CDR3 has 13 residues. The CDR3 loop is CSAGTSGRAEQYF. DNA of the CDR3: TGCAGTGCGGGGACTAGCGGTCGGGCCGAGCAGTACTTC.

In its sample, this clonotype was seen many times. The V gene is TRBV28, the J gene TRBJ2-7; D perhaps matches TRBD1 (7 bases). With 5 bases removed from V and 12 bases from J, the gap between germline ends came to 20 bases. CDR3 length: 13 residues. CDR1 and CDR2 (germline): MDHEN, SYDVKM. In nucleotides, the CDR3 is TGTGCCAGCAGTAAGAGTGGAGGGGGCAATTCGTACTTC. Protein: CASSKSGGGNSYF.

The V gene is TRBV10-3, the J gene TRBJ2-2; 9 bases fit TRBD1. Germline CDR1 ENHRY, CDR2 SYGVKD. The J segment lost 5 bases and the V segment lost 9 bases, leaving 10 bases of the junction unmatched. The CDR3 has 15 residues. CDR3 DNA: TGTGCCATTCAAACAGGGGGCGGGAAGACCGGGGAGCTGTTTTTT. This sequence encodes CAIQTGGGKTGELFF.

The chain links TRBV2 to TRBJ1-1, with a tentative D call TRBD1 (6 bases). The germline V gene encodes CDR1 SNHLY and CDR2 FYNNEI. V lost 5 bases and J 7 bases, leaving 14 bases between the germline ends. The CDR3 is 13 residues long. DNA of the CDR3: TGTGCCAGCAGTTCCGGACAGAATAGTGAAGCTTTCTTT. Protein sequence: CASSSGQNSEAFF.

The genes are TRBV6-2 or TRBV6-3 and TRBJ1-2; 9 positions agree with TRBD1. The CDR3 contains 15 residues. Germline assignment: CDR1 MNHEY and CDR2 SVGEGT. J lost 5 bases, V lost 6 bases, and 10 bases had no gene match. CDR3 residues: CASSRLGTGMYGYTF. The CDR3, as DNA: TGTGCCAGCAGCCGCCTCGGGACAGGGATGTATGGCTACACCTTC.

The sample holds many counts of this clonotype. The rearrangement links TRBV7-9 to TRBJ1-1, with 7 bases that match TRBD1. Germline CDR1 is SEHNR and CDR2 is FQNEAQ (reference sequence). The CDR3 totals 14 residues. The V and J ends lost 5 bases and 1 base, in that order; junction bases with no gene match: 4. The CDR3 spells CASSTRTGNTEAFF. The DNA for the CDR3 is TGTGCCAGCAGCACCCGGACAGGGAACACTGAAGCTTTCTTT.

To note about this clonotype: A read error may account for a junction end that differs from germline. The CDR3 loop is CASSPTGAGKTQYF. The CDR3 DNA follows: TGTGCTAGCAGCCCGACGGGAGCGGGGAAGACCCAGTACTTC. V and J are TRBV7-8 and TRBJ2-5; TRBD2 aligns across 7 bases. Germline CDR1 SGHVS, CDR2 FQNEAQ. The CDR3 runs to 14 residues.

This clonotype was counted many times. The rearrangement uses TRBV12-3 or TRBV12-4 and TRBJ2-3; D gene unclear. With 2 bases removed from V and 0 bases from J, the gap between germline ends came to 9 bases. The CDR3 has 15 amino acids. CDR3 coding DNA: TGTGCCAGCAGTTTAAGGGTTACTAGCACAGATACGCAGTATTTT. It codes for CASSLRVTSTDTQYF.